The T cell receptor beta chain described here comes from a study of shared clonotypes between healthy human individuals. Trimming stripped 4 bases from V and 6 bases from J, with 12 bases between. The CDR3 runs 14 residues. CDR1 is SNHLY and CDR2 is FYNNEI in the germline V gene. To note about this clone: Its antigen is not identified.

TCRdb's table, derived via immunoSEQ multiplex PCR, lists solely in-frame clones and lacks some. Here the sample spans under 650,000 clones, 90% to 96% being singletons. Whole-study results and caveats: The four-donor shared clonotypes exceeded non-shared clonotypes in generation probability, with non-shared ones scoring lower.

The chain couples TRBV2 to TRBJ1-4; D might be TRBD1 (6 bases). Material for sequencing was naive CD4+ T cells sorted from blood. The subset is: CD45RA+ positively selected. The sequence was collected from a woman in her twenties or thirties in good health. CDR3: CASSVLGADEKLFF. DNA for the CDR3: TGTGCCAGCAGTGTTCTGGGGGCGGATGAAAAACTGTTTTTT.